This is a list of T cell receptor beta chains from one sample in a study of blood T cell repertoires in COVID-19. Assay: immunoSEQ multiplex PCR; the TCRdb copy retains only in-frame clones and omits some. The repertoire consists of hundreds of thousands of clones, with 70% to 90% occurring once and the leading ten covering around 0.78%. Sequences were obtained from peripheral blood. The receptors were gathered from a woman in her 30s with acute or convalescent COVID-19. The CDR3 runs from the conserved cysteine through the conserved F or W. D genes are given only for firm matches. Clone size is stated in some rows and not others, as once, few, many or a class when expanded.

d_call,j_call,v_call,clone_size,cdr3_nt,cdr3_aa
TRBD1,TRBJ1-1,TRBV6-6,.,TGTGCCAGCAGACAACACAGGGGAGGGAACACTGAAGCTTTCTTT,CASRQHRGGNTEAFF
TRBD1,TRBJ1-5,TRBV6-1,.,TGTGCCAGCAGTGAAGCCTCGGGACAGTCAAATCAGCCCCAGCATTTT,CASSEASGQSNQPQHF
TRBD2,TRBJ2-2,TRBV9,.,TGTGCCAGCAGCGTAGGTCTAGCGGGAGACGGGGAGCTGTTTTTT,CASSVGLAGDGELFF
TRBD1,TRBJ1-4,TRBV7-2,.,TGTGCCAGCAGTTCGAGAAACAGGGGCGAAAAACTGTTTTTT,CASSSRNRGEKLFF
TRBD1,TRBJ2-1,TRBV5-6,.,TGTGCCAGCAGCTTCGACCGACAGGGCTCCTACAATGAGCAGTTCTTC,CASSFDRQGSYNEQFF
TRBD2,TRBJ2-7,TRBV27,.,TGTGCCAGCAGCGGGAGGGCCAATATCTACGAGCAGTACTTC,CASSGRANIYEQYF
.,TRBJ2-5,TRBV12-3/TRBV12-4,few,TGTGCCAGCAGTTTTTCAGGGTTGGAGACCCAGTACTTC,CASSFSGLETQYF
.,TRBJ2-2,TRBV9,.,TGTGCCAGCAGCGTAGCAGGACAGCACACCGGGGAGCTGTTTTTT,CASSVAGQHTGELFF
TRBD1,TRBJ1-5,TRBV5-8,.,TGTGCCAGCAGCTTGGGATCGGGGACAGGGCGGACCCAGCATTTT,CASSLGSGTGRTQHF
.,TRBJ2-1,TRBV6-2/TRBV6-3,.,TGTGCCAGCAGTTACTCGATTCTCCTAGTTCCCTATGAGCAGTTCTTC,CASSYSILLVPYEQFF
.,TRBJ2-5,TRBV6-5,.,TGTGCCAGCAGTTATTCCGGAGAGACCCAGTACTTC,CASSYSGETQYF
TRBD2,TRBJ2-1,TRBV2,.,TGTGCCAGCTTAGCGGGAGTAGGCAATGAGCAGTTCTTC,CASLAGVGNEQFF
.,TRBJ2-1,TRBV4-3,.,TGCGCCAGCAGCCAAGGGGGGGGCCGGGTATACAATGAGCAGTTCTTC,CASSQGGGRVYNEQFF
.,TRBJ2-1,TRBV7-2,once,TGTGCCAGCAGTCGGGACAACCTACCCTACAATGAGCAGTTCTTC,CASSRDNLPYNEQFF
TRBD1,TRBJ1-4,TRBV9,.,TGTGCCAGCAGCGTAGGACAGGGTAATGAAAAACTGTTTTTT,CASSVGQGNEKLFF
.,TRBJ1-4,TRBV7-8,.,TGTGCCAGCAGCTTAGTACGAAACAGAAATGAAAAACTGTTTTTT,CASSLVRNRNEKLFF
.,TRBJ1-3,TRBV7-2,.,TGTGCCAGCAGCTCCTCACGGGCAGGGGGAAACACCATATATTTT,CASSSSRAGGNTIYF
.,TRBJ2-7,TRBV9,.,TGTGCCAGCAGCGTAATGGCAGGCCCGGTGCCAAACTACGAGCAGTACTTC,CASSVMAGPVPNYEQYF
.,TRBJ2-7,TRBV6-5,.,TGTGCCAGCAGTTACGCGGGTTTCCGATACGAGCAGTACTTC,CASSYAGFRYEQYF
TRBD1,TRBJ1-1,TRBV6-5,few,TGTGCCAGCAGTTACCAGGGGGACAACACTGAAGCTTTCTTT,CASSYQGDNTEAFF
TRBD1,TRBJ2-4,TRBV6-1,.,TGTGCCAGCAGTGAAGCCCGGACAGGAGACTTAGCCAAAAACATTCAGTACTTC,CASSEARTGDLAKNIQYF
TRBD1,TRBJ1-2,TRBV4-1,.,TGCGCCAGCAGCCGAACACAGGGGGCCGGCTACACCTTC,CASSRTQGAGYTF
.,TRBJ1-2,TRBV10-3,.,TGTGCCACCAGGGACACTTCAGAGGTAGACTATGGCTACACCTTC,CATRDTSEVDYGYTF
TRBD2,TRBJ2-1,TRBV24-1,.,TGTGCCACCAGTGACCTCACTAGCGGGAGGGCCAATGAGCAGTTCTTC,CATSDLTSGRANEQFF
.,TRBJ1-4,TRBV15,once,TGTGCCACCAGCAGAGATCACCCGCCTAATGAACAACTGTTTTTT,CATSRDHPPNEQLFF
.,TRBJ2-7,TRBV13,.,TGTGCCAGCAGCCCCCTTAGACGGAGCTACGAGCAGTACTTC,CASSPLRRSYEQYF
.,TRBJ1-2,TRBV6-2/TRBV6-3,.,TGTGCCAGCACCCCCCCCGGGGGTTTGAGCTATGGCTACACCTTC,CASTPPGGLSYGYTF
.,TRBJ1-1,TRBV12-3/TRBV12-4,.,TGTGCCAGCAGTCGGAACACTGAAGCTTTCTTT,CASSRNTEAFF
TRBD1,TRBJ2-1,TRBV15,.,TGTGCCACCAGCAGCGGACAGGGGTCCAGCGATGAGCAGTTCTTC,CATSSGQGSSDEQFF
.,TRBJ2-7,TRBV30,.,TGTGCCTGGAGTGTCAGAAAAACCTCCTACGAGCAGTACTTC,CAWSVRKTSYEQYF
.,TRBJ1-1,TRBV7-8,.,TGTGCCAGCAGCAAGACAGATCTCGAGATTGAAGCTTTCTTT,CASSKTDLEIEAFF
TRBD2,TRBJ2-5,TRBV6-6,.,TGTGCCAGCAGTTTCCGACTAGCGGGGGCAGAGACCCAGTACTTC,CASSFRLAGAETQYF
.,TRBJ2-7,TRBV30,.,TGTGCCTGGAAACAGGGTTCCTACGAGCAGTACTTC,CAWKQGSYEQYF